Each of the 24 T cell receptor beta chains below was sequenced from the same sample in a study of T-cell memory formation after mild COVID-19. Each CDR3 protein is one row after TCRdb ran MiXCR on the 5' RACE reads. The sample contains 250,000 to 300,000 distinct CDR3 sequences, about 20% of which appear only once. The source material was PBMCs or a T cell subset sorted from them (not recorded which). Receptors were obtained from a man in his late teens or twenties who had mild COVID-19 (a few samples of this study predate the infection). Cell type and time point are not known.

The chain recombines TRBV7-9 with TRBJ2-2; possibly TRBD1 for D (6 bases). The germline gives CDR1 SEHNR, CDR2 FQNEAQ (reference sequence). V gave up 5 bases and J gave up 0 bases, with 10 bases separating them. The CDR3 covers 15 residues. CDR3: CASSPTGSNTGELFF. CDR3 DNA: TGTGCCAGCAGCCCGACAGGCTCGAACACCGGGGAGCTGTTTTTT.

The chain uses TRBV6-2 or TRBV6-3 and TRBJ2-4; a possible D gene is TRBD1 (6 bases). Trimming cost V 5 bases and J 8 bases, with 25 bases left between them. The CDR3 is 17 residues long. CDR1 MNHEY and CDR2 SVGEGT come from the germline V gene. CDR3 loop: CASSRPLTGQRADIQYF. In DNA, the CDR3 is TGTGCCAGCAGTCGCCCACTGACAGGCCAGCGAGCGGACATTCAGTACTTC.

This clonotype showed up just a few times. This chain joins TRBV7-2 and TRBJ2-6; a possible D gene is TRBD2 (6 bases). The CDR3 is 19 amino acids. The V and J ends lost 1 base and 4 bases respectively, with 20 bases between them. From germline, CDR1 is SGHTA and CDR2 FQGNSA. The CDR3 protein is CASSLVPSQLAAGANVLTF. CDR3 DNA sequence: TGTGCCAGCAGCTTAGTCCCTTCCCAACTAGCCGCCGGGGCCAACGTCCTGACTTTC.

The gene calls are TRBV11-2 and TRBJ2-7; 7 bases align to TRBD2. Germline CDR1 SGHAT, CDR2 FQNNGV. The CDR3 is 13 residues long. With 3 bases clipped from V and 7 bases from J, the junction kept 6 bases outside the gene matches. For the CDR3, the DNA is TGTGCCAGCAGCTTGGGGGGGAGTCGAGAGCAGTACGTC. Protein sequence: CASSLGGSREQYV.

A few counts support this clonotype. CDR3 DNA sequence: TGCGCCAGCAGCTTAGCCGCGAGTGCAACTAATGAAAAACTGTTTTTT. Residues: CASSLAASATNEKLFF. V gene TRBV5-1 combines with J gene TRBJ1-4; the D is unclear. The CDR3 is made up of 16 amino acids. Trimming shortened V by 2 bases and J by 0 bases, and 11 bases separated the two germline ends. The germline gives CDR1 SGHRS, CDR2 YFSETQ. The complete variable domain, with remaining parts taken from reference TRBV5-1 and TRBJ1-4, reads KAGVTQTPRYLIKTRGQQVTLSCSPISGHRSVSWYQQTPGQGLQFLFEYFSETQRNKGNFPGRFSGRQFSNSRSEMNVSTLELGDSALYLCASSLAASATNEKLFFGSGTQLSVL.

This clonotype has a handful of counts. This rearrangement joins TRBV6-5 to TRBJ1-1, with D perhaps TRBD1 (6 bases). Trimming shortened V by 6 bases and J by 6 bases, and 17 bases separated the two germline ends. Germline V gene sequence: CDR1 MNHEY, CDR2 SVGAGI. The CDR3 extends over 14 amino acids. CDR3 sequence: CASRTGGARAEAFF. The CDR3 DNA is TGTGCCAGCAGGACCGGGGGGGCGCGCGCTGAAGCTTTCTTT.

This clonotype was counted a few times. The V call is TRBV6-2 or TRBV6-3, the J call TRBJ2-1; D uncertain. CDR3 length equals 11 residues. Trimming took off 10 bases at V and 5 bases at J, with 9 bases between the two ends. Germline V gene lookup returns CDR1 MNHEY and CDR2 SVGEGT. CDR3 nucleotides: TGTGCCACCATGGGAAACAATGAGCAGTTCTTC. Protein sequence: CATMGNNEQFF.

V and J are TRBV3-1 and TRBJ2-1; unclear D gene. The CDR3 extends over 13 amino acids. Germline V gene lookup returns CDR1 LGHDT and CDR2 YNNKEL (reference sequence). Trimming left V 2 bases short and J 4 bases short, with 6 bases between. This CDR3 is CASSQTGYNEQFF. The CDR3, as DNA: TGTGCCAGCAGCCAAACCGGGTACAATGAGCAGTTCTTC.

This clonotype was counted only a few times. V is TRBV7-9 and J is TRBJ2-7; D remains unclear. The germline CDR1 and CDR2 sequences are SEHNR and FQNEAQ (reference sequence). The V end was cut by 2 bases, the J end by 1 base, with 12 bases between. The CDR3 has 15 amino acids. The CDR3 DNA sequence: TGTGCCAGCAGCTTACCTCACTCCTCGTCCTACGAGCAGTACTTC. Translated: CASSLPHSSSYEQYF.

This clonotype has only a few counts. The V gene is TRBV18, the J gene TRBJ1-1; 7 bases line up with TRBD1. The CDR3 runs 14 residues. Germline V lookup: CDR1 KGHSH, CDR2 LQKENI. Losses at the gene ends were 6 bases for V and 4 bases for J; bases not matched to a gene: 8. CDR3 residues: CASSLDRDFTEAFF. The CDR3 DNA follows: TGTGCCAGCTCTCTTGACAGGGATTTCACTGAAGCTTTCTTT.

This clonotype was seen at least ten times. The J gene is TRBJ2-1, the V gene TRBV12-3 or TRBV12-4; D not certain. V was pared by 3 bases and J by 4 bases, with 10 bases between. The CDR3 covers 14 residues. The CDR3 spells CASSLRWEYNEQFF. CDR3 bases: TGTGCCAGCAGTTTGCGCTGGGAATACAATGAGCAGTTCTTC.

The chain recombines TRBV5-1 with TRBJ1-2; no firm D call. The CDR3 runs 13 residues. V dropped 7 bases and J dropped 5 bases, with 15 bases sitting between them. Germline V gene lookup returns CDR1 SGHRS and CDR2 YFSETQ. CDR3 loop: CASLLNIWYGYTF. Here the CDR3 DNA reads TGCGCCAGCCTCTTAAACATCTGGTATGGCTACACCTTC. The full variable domain, with the rest looked up from reference TRBV5-1 and TRBJ1-2, is KAGVTQTPRYLIKTRGQQVTLSCSPISGHRSVSWYQQTPGQGLQFLFEYFSETQRNKGNFPGRFSGRQFSNSRSEMNVSTLELGDSALYLCASLLNIWYGYTFGSGTRLTVV.

J is TRBJ2-1 and V is TRBV7-2; 10 bases map to TRBD2. The germline V gene has CDR1 SGHTA and CDR2 FQGNSA. After removal of 5 bases from V and 9 bases from J, the junction contained 16 bases not matched to a gene. The CDR3 covers 17 residues. The CDR3 protein is CASSLDGLAASMGEQFF. The CDR3 DNA sequence: TGTGCCAGCAGCCTGGATGGACTAGCGGCTTCCATGGGTGAGCAGTTCTTC.

The table lists this clonotype with a few counts. This sequence joins TRBV12-5 and TRBJ2-7; no clear D gene. V gave up 2 bases and J gave up 1 base, with 6 bases separating them. CDR1 and CDR2 from the germline V gene are LGHNT and FRNRAP. The CDR3 is 13 amino acids. CDR3 protein: CASGLTRSYEQYF. The DNA for the CDR3 is TGTGCTAGTGGTTTGACCCGTTCCTACGAGCAGTACTTC.

Only a few counts were recorded for this clonotype. The chain has TRBV4-3 and TRBJ2-3; D gene uncertain. The CDR3 sequence is 14 residues long. V lost 4 bases, J lost 2 bases, and 10 bases lay in between. Germline CDR1 reads LGHNA; CDR2 reads YSLEER. The CDR3 bases are TGCGCCAGCAGCCTAACCGGGCCCACAGATACGCAGTATTTT. Translation: CASSLTGPTDTQYF.

This clonotype was seen many times. The chain is built from TRBV5-1 and TRBJ2-3, with 7 nucleotides matching TRBD1. The CDR3 is 15 amino acids. V dropped 5 bases and J dropped 6; count of bases not matched to a gene: 12. Germline CDR1 reads SGHRS; CDR2 reads YFSETQ. The CDR3 bases are TGCGCCAGCAGGACAGGGTCCGGATCGTTGGATACGCAGTATTTT. Translating it yields CASRTGSGSLDTQYF.

The rearrangement uses TRBV15 and TRBJ2-3, with no clear D. V lost 0 bases and J lost 4, with 8 bases in between. The CDR3 loop spans 14 amino acids. CDR1 and CDR2 (germline): LNHNV, YYDKDF (reference sequence). The CDR3 is CATSRDNGADTQYF. The DNA for the CDR3 is TGTGCCACCAGCAGAGATAATGGTGCAGATACGCAGTATTTT.

CDR3 residues: CASSLDRTGNTIYF. CDR3 nucleotide sequence: TGTGCCAGCAGCTTAGACCGGACTGGAAACACCATATATTTT. The chain couples TRBV7-2 to TRBJ1-3; D remains unclear. The CDR3 contains 14 residues. V shed 1 base and J shed 2 bases, with 6 bases lying between them. CDR1 and CDR2 from the germline V gene are SGHTA and FQGNSA.

This clonotype was found many times. This sequence joins TRBV29-1 and TRBJ2-3, with 7 bases identical to TRBD2. The germline CDR1 and CDR2 sequences are SQVTM and ANQGSEA. The junction had 3 bases not matched to a gene; V was cut back by 3 bases and J by 6 bases. The CDR3 spans 12 residues. The CDR3 DNA sequence: TGCAGCGTTGATTACGGGGGGGATACGCAGTATTTT. It encodes CSVDYGGDTQYF.

The J gene is TRBJ2-1, the V gene TRBV7-2; perhaps TRBD1 as D (5 bases). There are 14 residues in the CDR3. V was clipped by 1 base and J by 5 bases, with 9 bases between them. Germline loops: CDR1 SGHTA, CDR2 FQGNSA. The CDR3 region is CASSLGGSNNEQFF. The CDR3 bases are TGTGCCAGCAGCTTAGGGGGCTCGAACAATGAGCAGTTCTTC.

This clonotype was recorded at least ten times. J is TRBJ1-6 and V is TRBV5-1; tentatively, D is TRBD1 (6 bases). Trimming took 0 bases from V and 6 from J, leaving 10 bases between them. The CDR3 sequence is 15 residues long. Germline assignment: CDR1 SGHRS and CDR2 YFSETQ. The CDR3 spells CASSLEGQRNSPLHF. The CDR3 DNA sequence: TGCGCCAGCAGCTTGGAGGGACAACGTAATTCACCCCTCCACTTT.

This clonotype was recorded many times. The chain has TRBV6-2 or TRBV6-3 and TRBJ1-1, with no clear D. CDR1 is MNHEY and CDR2 is SVGEGT in the germline V gene. The CDR3 has 12 amino acids. Trimming removed 6 bases from V and 5 bases from J, with 10 bases in between. CDR3 sequence (DNA): TGTGCCAGCAGCTCCGGGTATACTGAAGCTTTCTTT. It specifies CASSSGYTEAFF.

This clonotype was recorded a few times. CDR3 DNA sequence: TGTGCCAGCAGCCCAGTAGCGGGGGGGCTTTTGGAGACCCAGTACTTC. This gives the protein CASSPVAGGLLETQYF. The chain carries TRBV7-8 and TRBJ2-5; 11 nucleotides line up with TRBD2. Germline loops: CDR1 SGHVS, CDR2 FQNEAQ. This CDR3 is built from 16 residues. Losses at the gene ends were 5 bases for V and 5 bases for J; bases not matched to a gene: 10.

This clonotype has a count of ten or more. The DNA of the CDR3 is TGTGCCAGCAGCTCTGGGCCGAACACCGGGGAGCTGTTTTTT. Translating it yields CASSSGPNTGELFF. The chain couples TRBV7-7 to TRBJ2-2; D gene ambiguous. This CDR3 has 14 amino acids. The V end lost 4 bases, the J end lost 0 bases, and 6 bases lay between the germline ends. Germline-derived CDR1 and CDR2 are SSHAT and FNYEAQ (reference sequence). The full variable domain, with the rest looked up from reference TRBV7-7 and TRBJ2-2, is GAGVSQSPRYKVTKRGQDVTLRCDPISSHATLYWYQQALGQGPEFLTYFNYEAQPDKSGLPSDRFSAERPEGSISTLTIQRTEQRDSAMYRCASSSGPNTGELFFGEGSRLTVL.